This TCR beta chain was identified in a study of siplizumab effects on memory and regulatory T cells (dated by TCRdb to about 2019). With regard to the full study: The effect of the anti-CD2 antibody siplizumab on alloreactive T-cell subsets was examined in allogeneic mixed lymphocyte reactions constructed from human PBMCs. Paper-wide results and their limitations: Siplizumab significantly lowered the cumulative frequency of alloreactive sequences that could be traced to unstimulated CD4+ memory T cells. In reactions with siplizumab, an average of around 70% of mappable alloreactive CD4+ clones were Treg-derived, compared with 26.9% in control reactions. Unstimulated naive T cells appeared to be more diverse than memory T cells, and naive cells seemed to make a substantial contribution to the alloresponse. No functional confirmation was obtained for the suppressive function of proliferating Tregs from siplizumab cultures. Sequences below about 10^-5 frequency were poorly captured, so only a minor fraction of alloreactive clones could be mapped to unstimulated subsets. Roughly 75-97% of proliferating CD4+ or CD8+ clones could not be assigned a naive or memory phenotype.

Based on the germline V gene, the CDR1 and CDR2 sequences are SGHTA and FQGTGA. Inclusive of the bounding cysteine and phenylalanine, the CDR3 is 13 residues long. Only CDR3 DNA remains: 39 bases, in frame from the first base. The V end loses 5 bases and the J end loses 4 bases, and a stretch of 9 bases separates them. This clone occurred once. What this receptor recognizes is not known. No base-level quality is on record; no much larger clone is a single base apart. Additional sequencing covered unstimulated subsets from a few donor pairs, namely CD8+ effector memory, CD4+ naive, CD8+ TEMRA, CD4+ memory and CD8+ naive. Sorted unstimulated T cells and proliferating T cells recovered from mixed lymphocyte reactions underwent TCRbeta CDR3 sequencing. Fresh whole blood from approximately 9 HLA-typed healthy donors was used to isolate PBMCs. The library was built by means of the immunoSEQ multiplex PCR assay. The deep sequencing platform assayed some 90,000 TCR templates per sample. Genomic DNA extracted from sorted T cells was used for TCRbeta CDR3 sequencing. Per the original workflow: The R programming language was used for clonal analysis of the TCRbeta CDR3 data. Alloreactive CD4+ and CD8+ clones were identified by comparing unstimulated samples to CFSE-low samples taken after the reaction. Regulatory or non-regulatory origin of alloreactive CD4+ clones was assigned by matching sequences to the sorted unstimulated Treg and non-Treg repertoires. In TCRdb, the immuneACCESS table is reduced to in-frame sequences with V and J assigned. These tables do not hold every clone; where another copy was compared, an unresolved V gene accounts for under half, and the others remain unexplained. Clone size and V and J calls were adopted from that table, with D and trimming inferred from the DNA. Recorded for this sample are about 52,000 clones; 95% to 97% of them occurred a single time. The ten largest account for 0.55% to 0.65% of the sample.

The receptor's source is a human donor in good health. The V gene is TRBV7-3 and the J gene is TRBJ2-1, with no confidently assigned D gene. Sequenced: naive CD4+ T cells sorted from blood. The cell subset or site label for this specimen denotes: unstimulated naive T cells. CDR3 reads: CASSPNAYNEQFF. The base sequence is TGTGCCAGCAGCCCTAACGCTTACAATGAGCAGTTCTTC.